Listed here is a single TCR beta chain. The sequenced target, TCR beta, came from blood CD8+ and CD4+ T cells. The source of the sample is a study of CD8 T cells in Susac syndrome. Random hexamers served to reverse transcribe roughly 0.5 to 1 ug RNA. TCRdb reprocessed the immunoSEQ multiplex PCR reads with MiXCR, giving one entry per CDR3 protein. This sample has 120,000 or so distinct CDR3 sequences, with about 95% found just once. Trimming took 9 bases from V and 6 from J; bases not matched to a gene: 7. Germline CDR1 LNHDA, CDR2 SQIVND (reference sequence). CDR3 length: 13 residues. The TCR originated in a human donor in good health. The chain joins TRBV19 to TRBJ2-3, with 9 bases that match TRBD2. The sample comprised CD4+ T cells from PBMCs. CDR3 nucleotide sequence: TGTGCCAGCCGGTCTAGCGGGGCTGATACGCAGTATTTT. This codes for CASRSSGADTQYF.